The clone carrying this TCR beta chain showed up just once. This sample was taken from a study of blood T cell repertoires in COVID-19. This table comes from immunoSEQ multiplex PCR, and its TCRdb copy is limited to in-frame clones, with some not included. The sample consists of under 95,000 clones, approximately 80% of them appearing once. V was shortened by 10 bases and J by 1 base, with 7 bases between the two germline ends. CDR1 is MNHNY and CDR2 is SVGAGI in the germline V gene (reference sequence). This CDR3 comprises 11 residues. The chain couples TRBV6-6 to TRBJ1-1; D uncertain. The receptor's source is a man in his forties or fifties with acute or convalescent COVID-19. The sample was peripheral blood. The CDR3 spells CATEGNTEAFF. The CDR3 nucleotides are TGTGCCACCGAGGGGAACACTGAAGCTTTCTTT.